Listed below are T cell receptor beta chains from one sample, sequenced in a study of T-cell reconstitution after alpha-beta-depleted transplantation in children. TCRdb passed the PCR reads through MiXCR, listing each CDR3 protein once. The sample yields some 75,000 distinct CDR3 sequences, roughly 6.6% seen once. The material sequenced was PBMCs from the stem cell graft donor, taken from the stem cell graft. All receptors come from a human donor who donated a stem cell graft to a child with acute lymphoblastic leukemia. Both conserved end residues are part of each CDR3. D genes are given only for firm matches. Only part of the rows carry a size: once, few, many, or a class if the clone is expanded.

cdr3_nt cdr3_aa j_call clone_size cdr3_length d_call v_call
TGCGCCAGCAGTGACTTGACATTCCTGACGAGCACAGATACGCAGTATTTT CASSDLTFLTSTDTQYF TRBJ2-3 - 17 - TRBV10-2
TGTGCCACCAGCAGAGATTATGGGGGGCGGGTTGAAGCTTTCTTT CATSRDYGGRVEAFF TRBJ1-1 many 15 - TRBV15
TGTGCCAGCAGTTTTTGGCAGGGCATAGCCTTC CASSFWQGIAF TRBJ1-2 many 11 - TRBV12-3/TRBV12-4
TGTGCCAGTGCGACAGCTATGAACACTGAAGCTTTCTTT CASATAMNTEAFF TRBJ1-1 many 13 - TRBV19
TGTGCCAGCAGCTTAGCGGGAGGGGCCCTTACCTCTGGGGCCAACGTCCTGACTTTC CASSLAGGALTSGANVLTF TRBJ2-6 many 19 TRBD2 TRBV7-6
TGTGCCAGCAGCCCTGTGAACTGGGACCGCAACACCGGGGAGCTGTTTTTT CASSPVNWDRNTGELFF TRBJ2-2 few 17 - TRBV11-2
TGCGCCAGCAGCTTCGCGAACTACGAGCAGTACTTC CASSFANYEQYF TRBJ2-7 - 12 - TRBV10-2
TGTGCCAGCAGTTCGGTACCGGATAATGAGCAGTTCTTC CASSSVPDNEQFF TRBJ2-1 - 13 - TRBV6-5
TGTGCTAGCAGCTCCGGACAGGTGGGCAATGAGCAGTTCTTC CASSSGQVGNEQFF TRBJ2-1 many 14 TRBD1 TRBV7-7
TGTGCCAGCAGCTTGTTCAAGGGGGCCCGCAATGAGCAGTTCTTC CASSLFKGARNEQFF TRBJ2-1 many 15 TRBD1 TRBV5-5
TGTGCCAGCAGTTTCTCACCGGGACTAGGAGCTGGGGAGCTGTTTTTT CASSFSPGLGAGELFF TRBJ2-2 many 16 TRBD2 TRBV28
TGCGCCAGCAGCGTGGGCACGGGGATGAATCAGCCCCAGCATTTT CASSVGTGMNQPQHF TRBJ1-5 - 15 - TRBV5-1
TGTGCCAGCAGCTTAGGACCGAATAATTCACCCCTCCACTTT CASSLGPNNSPLHF TRBJ1-6 many 14 - TRBV7-8
TGTGCCAGTAGTATAAAAACGCAACTCACCGGGGAGCTGTTTTTT CASSIKTQLTGELFF TRBJ2-2 - 15 - TRBV19
TGCGCCAGCAGCCAAGACCTGGGTTTAGCGGGGGGTTTCAATGAGCAGTTCTTC CASSQDLGLAGGFNEQFF TRBJ2-1 many 18 TRBD2 TRBV4-3
TGCGCCAGCATTAGCGGGAGGGTCTATGAGCAGTTCTTC CASISGRVYEQFF TRBJ2-1 many 13 TRBD2 TRBV5-1
TGTGCCAGCAGCAGACAGGTCCCTGAAGCTTTCTTT CASSRQVPEAFF TRBJ1-1 many 12 - TRBV11-2
TGCAGTGCTAGAGATGGGAGGGCCGCAGAGACCCAGTACTTC CSARDGRAAETQYF TRBJ2-5 many 14 TRBD2 TRBV20-1
TGTGCCAGCAGTCTCAATTGGGGAGACAAAAACATTCAGTACTTC CASSLNWGDKNIQYF TRBJ2-4 - 15 - TRBV11-2
TGTGCCAGCACCCAGACTCCGGGGTACGAGCAGTACTTC CASTQTPGYEQYF TRBJ2-7 many 13 - TRBV12-3/TRBV12-4